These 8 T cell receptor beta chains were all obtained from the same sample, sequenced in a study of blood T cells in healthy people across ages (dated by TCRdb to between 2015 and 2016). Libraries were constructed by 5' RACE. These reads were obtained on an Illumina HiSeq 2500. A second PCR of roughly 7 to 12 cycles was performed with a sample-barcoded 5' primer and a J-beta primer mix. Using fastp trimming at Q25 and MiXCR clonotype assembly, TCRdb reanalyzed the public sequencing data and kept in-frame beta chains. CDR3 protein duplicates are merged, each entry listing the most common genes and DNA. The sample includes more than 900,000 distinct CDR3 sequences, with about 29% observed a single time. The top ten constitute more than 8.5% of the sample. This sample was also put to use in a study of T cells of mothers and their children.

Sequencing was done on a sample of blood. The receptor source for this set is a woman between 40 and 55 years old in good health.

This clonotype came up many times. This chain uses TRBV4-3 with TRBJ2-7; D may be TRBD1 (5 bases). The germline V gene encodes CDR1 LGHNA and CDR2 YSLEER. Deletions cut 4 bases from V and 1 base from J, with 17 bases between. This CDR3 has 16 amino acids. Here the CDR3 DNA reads TGCGCCAGCAGCCTAGGGGTAGGGGCCTCTTCCTACGAGCAGTACTTC. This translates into CASSLGVGASSYEQYF.

This chain's CDR3 is CASRPGAAGAGEQFF. CDR3 coding DNA: TGTGCCAGCCGGCCCGGGGCAGCGGGGGCGGGTGAGCAGTTCTTC. The chain employs TRBV6-5 and TRBJ2-1; 8 bases are shared with TRBD2. V dropped 8 bases and J dropped 9; count of bases not matched to a gene: 15. The CDR3 has 15 amino acids. CDR1 and CDR2 (germline): MNHEY, SVGAGI.

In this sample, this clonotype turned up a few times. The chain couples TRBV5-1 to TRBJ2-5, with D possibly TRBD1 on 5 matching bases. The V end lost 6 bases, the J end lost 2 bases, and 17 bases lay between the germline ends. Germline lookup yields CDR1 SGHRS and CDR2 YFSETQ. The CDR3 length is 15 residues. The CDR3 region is CASTLGWGKQETQYF. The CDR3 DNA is TGCGCCAGCACCCTCGGTTGGGGCAAGCAAGAGACCCAGTACTTC.

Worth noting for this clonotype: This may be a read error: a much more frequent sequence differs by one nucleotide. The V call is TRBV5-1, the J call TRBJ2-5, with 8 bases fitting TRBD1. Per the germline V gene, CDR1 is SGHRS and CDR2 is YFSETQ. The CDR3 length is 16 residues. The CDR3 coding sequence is TGCGCCAGCAGATCCGGGACAGGTGGGGGAAAAGAGGCCCAGTACTTC. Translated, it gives CASRSGTGGGKEAQYF.

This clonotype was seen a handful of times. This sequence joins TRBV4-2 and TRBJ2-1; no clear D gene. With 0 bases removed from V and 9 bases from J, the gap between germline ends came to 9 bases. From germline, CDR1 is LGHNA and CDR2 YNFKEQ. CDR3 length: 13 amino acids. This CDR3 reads CASSQDGSGEQFF. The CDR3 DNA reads TGTGCCAGCAGCCAAGATGGAAGTGGTGAGCAGTTCTTC.

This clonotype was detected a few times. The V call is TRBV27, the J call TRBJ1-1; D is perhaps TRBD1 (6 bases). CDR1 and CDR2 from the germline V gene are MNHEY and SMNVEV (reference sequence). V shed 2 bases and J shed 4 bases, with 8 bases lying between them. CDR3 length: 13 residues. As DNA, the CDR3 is TGTGCCAGCAGTTTAGCGACAGGCACTGAAGCTTTCTTT. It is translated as CASSLATGTEAFF.

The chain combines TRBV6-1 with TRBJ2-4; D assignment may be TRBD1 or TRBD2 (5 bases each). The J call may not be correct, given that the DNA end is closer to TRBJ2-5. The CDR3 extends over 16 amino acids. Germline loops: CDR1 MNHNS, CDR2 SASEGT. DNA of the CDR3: TGTGCCAGCAGCGCGTTCCGGGACGGTGGGCAAGAGACCCAGTACTTC. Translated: CASSAFRDGGQETQYF.

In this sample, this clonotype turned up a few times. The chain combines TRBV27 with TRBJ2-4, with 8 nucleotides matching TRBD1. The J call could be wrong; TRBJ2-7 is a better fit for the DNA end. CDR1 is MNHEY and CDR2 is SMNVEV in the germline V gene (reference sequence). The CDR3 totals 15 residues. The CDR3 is CASSLRQGAPYEQYF. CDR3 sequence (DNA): TGTGCCAGCAGTTTAAGGCAGGGGGCCCCCTACGAGCAGTACTTC.